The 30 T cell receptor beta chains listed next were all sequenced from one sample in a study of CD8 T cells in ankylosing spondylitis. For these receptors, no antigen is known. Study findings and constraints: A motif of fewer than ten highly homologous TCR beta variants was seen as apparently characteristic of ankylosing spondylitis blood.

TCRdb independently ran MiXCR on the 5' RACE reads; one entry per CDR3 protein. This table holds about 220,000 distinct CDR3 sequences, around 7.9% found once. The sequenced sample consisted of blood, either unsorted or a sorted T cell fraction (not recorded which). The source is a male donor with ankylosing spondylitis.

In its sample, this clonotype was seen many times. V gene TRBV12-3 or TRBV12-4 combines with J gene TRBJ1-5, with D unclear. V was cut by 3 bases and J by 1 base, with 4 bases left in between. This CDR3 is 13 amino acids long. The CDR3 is CASSLGSNQPQHF. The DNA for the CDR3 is TGTGCCAGCAGTTTGGGAAGCAATCAGCCCCAGCATTTT.

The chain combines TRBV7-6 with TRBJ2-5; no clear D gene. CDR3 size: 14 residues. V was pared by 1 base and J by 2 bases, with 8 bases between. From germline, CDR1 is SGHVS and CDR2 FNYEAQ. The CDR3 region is CASSLVGIQETQYF. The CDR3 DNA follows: TGTGCCAGCAGCTTAGTAGGCATTCAAGAGACCCAGTACTTC.

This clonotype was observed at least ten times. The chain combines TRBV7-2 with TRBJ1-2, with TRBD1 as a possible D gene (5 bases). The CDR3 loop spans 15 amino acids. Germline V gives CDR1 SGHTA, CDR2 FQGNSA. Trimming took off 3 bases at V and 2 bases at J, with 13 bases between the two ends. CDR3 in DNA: TGTGCCAGCAGCTTGGGGGGAGTCTCAAACTATGGCTACACCTTC. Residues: CASSLGGVSNYGYTF.

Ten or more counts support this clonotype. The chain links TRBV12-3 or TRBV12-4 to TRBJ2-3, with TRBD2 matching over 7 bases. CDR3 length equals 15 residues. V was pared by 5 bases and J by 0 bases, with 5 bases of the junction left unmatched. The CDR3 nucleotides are TGTGCCAGCAGTCAGGGAGGGTTCAGCACAGATACGCAGTATTTT. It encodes CASSQGGFSTDTQYF.

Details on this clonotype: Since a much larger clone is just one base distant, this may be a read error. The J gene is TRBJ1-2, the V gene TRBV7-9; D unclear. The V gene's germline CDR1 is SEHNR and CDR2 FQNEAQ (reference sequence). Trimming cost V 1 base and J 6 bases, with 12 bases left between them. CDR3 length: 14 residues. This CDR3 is CASSLGAMANGYTF. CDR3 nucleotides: TGTGCCAGCAGCTTAGGAGCAATGGCTAATGGCTACACCTTC.

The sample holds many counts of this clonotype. The CDR3 nucleotides read TGTGCCAGCAGCTTACGGGTTGAAGAGACCCAGTACTTC. Its translation is CASSLRVEETQYF. This chain links TRBV7-2 with TRBJ2-5; D not resolved. The germline gives CDR1 SGHTA, CDR2 FQGNSA. CDR3 length equals 13 residues. Trimming removed 2 bases from V and 3 bases from J, with 7 bases in between.

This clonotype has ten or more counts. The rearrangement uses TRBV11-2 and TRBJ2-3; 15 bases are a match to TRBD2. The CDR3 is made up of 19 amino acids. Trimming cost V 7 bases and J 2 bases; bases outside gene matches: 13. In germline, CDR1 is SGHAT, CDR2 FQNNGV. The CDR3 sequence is CASTFGLAGGVPYTDTQYF. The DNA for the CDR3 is TGTGCCAGCACCTTCGGACTAGCGGGGGGGGTCCCCTACACAGATACGCAGTATTTT.

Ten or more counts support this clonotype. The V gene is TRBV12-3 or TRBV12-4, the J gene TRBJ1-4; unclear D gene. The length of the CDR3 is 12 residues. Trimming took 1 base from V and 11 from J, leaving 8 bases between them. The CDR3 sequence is CASSLGEVKLFF. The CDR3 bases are TGTGCCAGCAGTTTAGGTGAAGTTAAACTGTTTTTT.

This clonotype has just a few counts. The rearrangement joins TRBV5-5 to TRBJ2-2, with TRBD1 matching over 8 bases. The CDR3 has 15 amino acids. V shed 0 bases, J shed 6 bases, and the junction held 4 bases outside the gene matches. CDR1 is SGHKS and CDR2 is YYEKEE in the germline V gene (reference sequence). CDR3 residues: CASSLVTGVAGELFF. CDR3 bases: TGTGCCAGCAGCTTGGTGACAGGGGTCGCCGGGGAGCTGTTTTTT.

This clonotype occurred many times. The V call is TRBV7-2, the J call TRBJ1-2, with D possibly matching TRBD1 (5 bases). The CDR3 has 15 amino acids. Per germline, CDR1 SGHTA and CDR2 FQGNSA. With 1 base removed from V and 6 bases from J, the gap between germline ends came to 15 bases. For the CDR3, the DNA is TGTGCCAGCAGCTTAGGGGCCAGGGCTAAAGATGGCTACACCTTC. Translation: CASSLGARAKDGYTF.

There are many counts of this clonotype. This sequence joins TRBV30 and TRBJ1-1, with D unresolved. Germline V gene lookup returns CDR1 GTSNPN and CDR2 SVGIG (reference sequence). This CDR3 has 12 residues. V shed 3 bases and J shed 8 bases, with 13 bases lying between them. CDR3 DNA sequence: TGTGCCTGGAGCAGAGGACTGCCCGAAGCTTTCTTT. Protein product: CAWSRGLPEAFF. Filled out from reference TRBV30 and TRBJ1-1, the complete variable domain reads SQTIHQWPATLVQPVGSPLSLECTVEGTSNPNLYWYRQAAGRGLQLLFYSVGIGQISSEVPQNLSASRPQDRQFILSSKKLLLSDSGFYLCAWSRGLPEAFFGQGTRLTVV.

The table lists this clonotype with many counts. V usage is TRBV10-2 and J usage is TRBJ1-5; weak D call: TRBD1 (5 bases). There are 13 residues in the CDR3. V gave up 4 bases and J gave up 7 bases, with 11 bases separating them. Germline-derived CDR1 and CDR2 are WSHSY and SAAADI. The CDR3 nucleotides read TGCGCCAGCAGTGTAGGGGTCGGGCAGCCCCAGCATTTT. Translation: CASSVGVGQPQHF.

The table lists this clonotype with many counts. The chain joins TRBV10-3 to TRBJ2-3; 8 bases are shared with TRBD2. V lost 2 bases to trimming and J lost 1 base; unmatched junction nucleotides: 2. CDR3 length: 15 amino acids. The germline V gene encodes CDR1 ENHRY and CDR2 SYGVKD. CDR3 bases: TGTGCCATCAGTGAGCGGACTAGCCGCACAGATACGCAGTATTTT. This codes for CAISERTSRTDTQYF.

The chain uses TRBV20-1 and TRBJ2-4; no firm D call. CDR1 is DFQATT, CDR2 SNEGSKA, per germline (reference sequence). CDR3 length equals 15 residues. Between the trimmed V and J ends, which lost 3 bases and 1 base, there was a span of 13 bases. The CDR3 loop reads CSASVLEWAKNIQYF. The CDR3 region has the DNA TGCAGTGCTAGTGTTCTTGAGTGGGCCAAAAACATTCAGTACTTC.

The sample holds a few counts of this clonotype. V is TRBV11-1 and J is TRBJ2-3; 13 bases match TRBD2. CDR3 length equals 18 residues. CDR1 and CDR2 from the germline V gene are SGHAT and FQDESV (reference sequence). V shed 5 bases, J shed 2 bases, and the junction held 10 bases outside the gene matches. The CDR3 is CASSVGTSGNPDTDTQYF. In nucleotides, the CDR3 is TGTGCCAGCAGCGTTGGGACTAGCGGGAATCCAGACACAGATACGCAGTATTTT.

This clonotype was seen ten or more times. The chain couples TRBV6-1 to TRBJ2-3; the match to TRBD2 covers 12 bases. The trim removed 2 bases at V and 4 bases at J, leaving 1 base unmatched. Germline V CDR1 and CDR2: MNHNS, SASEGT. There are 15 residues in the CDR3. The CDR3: CASSELAGGPDTQYF. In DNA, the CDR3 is TGTGCCAGCAGTGAACTAGCGGGGGGGCCAGATACGCAGTATTTT.

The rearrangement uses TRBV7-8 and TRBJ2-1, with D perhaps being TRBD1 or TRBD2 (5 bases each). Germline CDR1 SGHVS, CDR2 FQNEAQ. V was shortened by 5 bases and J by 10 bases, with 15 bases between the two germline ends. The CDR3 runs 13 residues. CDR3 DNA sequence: TGTGCCAGCAGCGCCCCCTGGGGGAGAGAGCAGTTCTTC. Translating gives CASSAPWGREQFF.

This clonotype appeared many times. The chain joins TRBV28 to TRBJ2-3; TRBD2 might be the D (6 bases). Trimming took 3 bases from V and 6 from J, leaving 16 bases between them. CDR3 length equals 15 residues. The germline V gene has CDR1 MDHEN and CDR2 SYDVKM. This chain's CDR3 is CASSFGTRRMDTQYF. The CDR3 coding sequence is TGTGCCAGCAGTTTCGGGACTCGCCGAATGGATACGCAGTATTTT. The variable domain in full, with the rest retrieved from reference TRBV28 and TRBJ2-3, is DVKVTQSSRYLVKRTGEKVFLECVQDMDHENMFWYRQDPGLGLRLIYFSYDVKMKEKGDIPEGYSVSREKKERFSLILESASTNQTSMYLCASSFGTRRMDTQYFGPGTRLTVL.

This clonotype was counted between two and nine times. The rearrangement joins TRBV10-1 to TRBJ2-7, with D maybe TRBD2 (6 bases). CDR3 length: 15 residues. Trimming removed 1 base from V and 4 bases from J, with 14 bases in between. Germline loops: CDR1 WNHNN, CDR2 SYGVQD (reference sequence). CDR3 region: CASSEYGGTSYEQYF. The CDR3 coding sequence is TGCGCCAGCAGTGAGTATGGCGGGACCTCATACGAGCAGTACTTC.

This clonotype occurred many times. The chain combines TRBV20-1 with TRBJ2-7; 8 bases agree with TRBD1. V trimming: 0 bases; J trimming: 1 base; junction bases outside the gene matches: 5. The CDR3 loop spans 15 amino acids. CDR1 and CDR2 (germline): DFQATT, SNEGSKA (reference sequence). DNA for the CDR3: TGCAGTGCTAGAGAGGTGCACAGGGGGTCCTACGAGCAGTACTTC. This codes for CSAREVHRGSYEQYF.

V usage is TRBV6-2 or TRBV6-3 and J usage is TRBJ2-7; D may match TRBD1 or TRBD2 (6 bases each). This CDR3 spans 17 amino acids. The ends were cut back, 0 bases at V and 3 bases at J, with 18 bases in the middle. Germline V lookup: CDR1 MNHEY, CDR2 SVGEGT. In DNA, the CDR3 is TGTGCCAGCAGTTACTCGGGCCCCCGGGGGCTTATCTACGAGCAGTACTTC. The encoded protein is CASSYSGPRGLIYEQYF.

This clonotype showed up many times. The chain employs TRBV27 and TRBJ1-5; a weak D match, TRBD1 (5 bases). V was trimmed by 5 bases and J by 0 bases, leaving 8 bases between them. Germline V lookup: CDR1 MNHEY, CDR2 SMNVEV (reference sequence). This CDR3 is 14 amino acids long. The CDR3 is CASSPTGSNQPQHF. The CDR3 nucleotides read TGTGCCAGCAGTCCTACAGGTAGCAATCAGCCCCAGCATTTT.

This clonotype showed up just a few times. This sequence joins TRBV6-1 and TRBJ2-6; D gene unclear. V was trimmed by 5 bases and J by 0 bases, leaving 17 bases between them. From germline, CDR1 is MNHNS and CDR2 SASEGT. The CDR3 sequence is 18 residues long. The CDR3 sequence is CASSRTDGNPSGANVLTF. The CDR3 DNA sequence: TGTGCCAGCAGTCGTACGGACGGAAACCCCTCTGGGGCCAACGTCCTGACTTTC.

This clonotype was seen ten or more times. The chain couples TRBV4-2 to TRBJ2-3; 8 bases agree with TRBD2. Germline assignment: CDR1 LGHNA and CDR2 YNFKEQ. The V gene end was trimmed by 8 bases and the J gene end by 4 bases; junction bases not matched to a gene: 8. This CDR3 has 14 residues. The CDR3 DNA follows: TGTGCCAGCCGGGAGGGGCGATTTCCAGATACGCAGTATTTT. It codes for CASREGRFPDTQYF.

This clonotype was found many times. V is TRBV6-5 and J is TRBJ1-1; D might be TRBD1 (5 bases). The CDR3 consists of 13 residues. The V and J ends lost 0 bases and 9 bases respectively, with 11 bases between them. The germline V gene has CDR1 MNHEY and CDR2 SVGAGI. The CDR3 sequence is CASSYSGRGKAFF. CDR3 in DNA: TGTGCCAGCAGTTACTCGGGGCGCGGGAAAGCTTTCTTT.

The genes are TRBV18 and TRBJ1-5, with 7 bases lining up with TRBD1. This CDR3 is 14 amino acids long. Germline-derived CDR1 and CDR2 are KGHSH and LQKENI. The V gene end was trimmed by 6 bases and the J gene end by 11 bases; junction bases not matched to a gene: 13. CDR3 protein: CASSHRDSPGAQHF. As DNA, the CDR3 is TGTGCCAGCTCCCACCGGGACAGTCCGGGGGCCCAGCATTTT.

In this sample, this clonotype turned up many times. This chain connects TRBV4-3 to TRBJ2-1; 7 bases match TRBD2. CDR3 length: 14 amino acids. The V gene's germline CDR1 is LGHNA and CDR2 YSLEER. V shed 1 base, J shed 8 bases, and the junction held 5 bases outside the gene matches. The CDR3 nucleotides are TGCGCCAGCAGCCAAGCGAGCGGGGCCCATGAGCAGTTCTTC. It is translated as CASSQASGAHEQFF.

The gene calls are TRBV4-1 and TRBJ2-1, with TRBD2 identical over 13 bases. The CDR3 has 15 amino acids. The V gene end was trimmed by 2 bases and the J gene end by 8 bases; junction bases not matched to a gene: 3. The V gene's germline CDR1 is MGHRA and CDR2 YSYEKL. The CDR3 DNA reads TGCGCCAGCAGCCAACGGACTAGCGGGAGCTATGAGCAGTTCTTC. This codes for CASSQRTSGSYEQFF.

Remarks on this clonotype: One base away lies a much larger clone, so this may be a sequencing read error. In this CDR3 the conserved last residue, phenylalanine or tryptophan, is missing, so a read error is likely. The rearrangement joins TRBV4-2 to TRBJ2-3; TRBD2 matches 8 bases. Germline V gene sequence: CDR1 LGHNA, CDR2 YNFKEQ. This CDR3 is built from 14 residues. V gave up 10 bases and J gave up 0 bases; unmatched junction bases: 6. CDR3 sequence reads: CATLSGESTDTQYS. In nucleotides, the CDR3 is TGTGCCACCCTTAGCGGGGAGAGCACAGATACGCAGTATTCT.

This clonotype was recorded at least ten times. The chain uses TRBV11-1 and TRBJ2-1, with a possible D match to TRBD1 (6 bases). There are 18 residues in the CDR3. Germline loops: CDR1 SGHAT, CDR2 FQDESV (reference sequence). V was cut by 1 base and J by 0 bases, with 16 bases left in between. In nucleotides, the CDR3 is TGTGCCAGCAGCTTAGTGGGACGGACAGCCAGCTCCTACAATGAGCAGTTCTTC. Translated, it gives CASSLVGRTASSYNEQFF.